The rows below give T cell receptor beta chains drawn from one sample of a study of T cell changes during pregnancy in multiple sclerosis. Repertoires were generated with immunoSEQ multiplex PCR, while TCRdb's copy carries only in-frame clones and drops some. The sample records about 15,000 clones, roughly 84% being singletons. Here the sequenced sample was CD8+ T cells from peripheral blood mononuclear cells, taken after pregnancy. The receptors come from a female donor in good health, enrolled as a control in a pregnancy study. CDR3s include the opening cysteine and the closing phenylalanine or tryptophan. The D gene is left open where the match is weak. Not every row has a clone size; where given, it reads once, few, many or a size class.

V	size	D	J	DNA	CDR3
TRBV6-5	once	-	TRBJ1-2	TGTGCCAGCACGCTCCTAAAGACAGATGGCTACACCTTC	CASTLLKTDGYTF
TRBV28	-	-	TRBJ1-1	TGTGCCAGCCGCGTACCGGGGGGCACTGAAGCTTTCTTT	CASRVPGGTEAFF
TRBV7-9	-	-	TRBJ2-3	TGTGCCAGCAGTTCTAACCCTACGCAGTATTTT	CASSSNPTQYF
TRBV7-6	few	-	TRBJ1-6	TGTGCCAGCAGCTTAGAGGGGAATTCACCCCTCCACTTT	CASSLEGNSPLHF
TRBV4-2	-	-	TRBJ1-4	TGTGCCAGCAGCGAACAGATTAATAATGAAAAACTGTTTTTT	CASSEQINNEKLFF
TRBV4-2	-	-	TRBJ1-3	TGTGCCAGCAGCCAAGGGGACCCAGGGGCTGGAAACACCATATATTTT	CASSQGDPGAGNTIYF
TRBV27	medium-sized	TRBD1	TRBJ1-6	TGTGCCAGCGGGGACAGCTCCTATAATTCACCCCTCCACTTT	CASGDSSYNSPLHF
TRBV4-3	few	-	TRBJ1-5	TGCGCCAGCAGCCAAGGAAGTGGGAGCCAGTTCAATCAGCCCCAGCATTTT	CASSQGSGSQFNQPQHF
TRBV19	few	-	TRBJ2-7	TGTGCCAGTAACCCAGGACAGAGCTCCTACGAGCAGTACTTC	CASNPGQSSYEQYF
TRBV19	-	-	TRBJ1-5	TGTGCCAGTAGTATTCCCCAGGTCAGTCAGCCCCAGCATTTT	CASSIPQVSQPQHF
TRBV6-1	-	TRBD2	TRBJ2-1	TGTGCCAGCAGTGAACGGACTAGCGGGAGTTATGAGCAGTTCTTC	CASSERTSGSYEQFF
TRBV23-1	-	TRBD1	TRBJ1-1	TGCGCCAGCAGTCAATCGGAGGAGGGGGCTGGGACTGAAGCTTTCTTT	CASSQSEEGAGTEAFF
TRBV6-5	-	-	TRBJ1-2	TGTGCCAGCAGCAACGCCGCAGGGGATGGTGGCTACACCTTC	CASSNAAGDGGYTF
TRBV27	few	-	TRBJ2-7	TGTGCCAGCAGTTTCCTTCACCTCAGGAGGATCCAGCAGTACTTC	CASSFLHLRRIQQYF
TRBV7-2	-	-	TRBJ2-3	TGTGCCAGCACCCCTTTTAGTACAGATACGCAGTATTTT	CASTPFSTDTQYF
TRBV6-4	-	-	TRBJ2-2	TGTGCCAGCAGTGCCCAGGGAAGCGACACCGGGGAGCTGTTTTTT	CASSAQGSDTGELFF
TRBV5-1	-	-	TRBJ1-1	TGCGCCAGCAGCTTGAACGGAGCGTTGAACACTGAAGCTTTCTTT	CASSLNGALNTEAFF
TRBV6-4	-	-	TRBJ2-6	TGTGCCAGCAGTGACGGAGGCTCTGGGGCCAACGTCCTGACTTTC	CASSDGGSGANVLTF
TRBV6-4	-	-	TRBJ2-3	TGTGCCAGCAGTGAGAGGGAGGGGGGCACAGATACGCAGTATTTT	CASSEREGGTDTQYF
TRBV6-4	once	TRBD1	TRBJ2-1	TGTGCCAGCAGTGACTCAACAGGGGACTACAATGAGCAGTTCTTC	CASSDSTGDYNEQFF
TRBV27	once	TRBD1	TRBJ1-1	TGTGCCAGCAGTTTCGGTTGGACAGGTGGCGGGAACACTGAAGCTTTCTTT	CASSFGWTGGGNTEAFF
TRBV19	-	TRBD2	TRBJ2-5	TGTGCCAGTAGTATAGAGACTAGCGGTAGGGAGACCCAGTACTTC	CASSIETSGRETQYF
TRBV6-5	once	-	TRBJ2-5	TGTGCCAGCAGTTACTCTCTCGAACTGACCCAGTACTTC	CASSYSLELTQYF